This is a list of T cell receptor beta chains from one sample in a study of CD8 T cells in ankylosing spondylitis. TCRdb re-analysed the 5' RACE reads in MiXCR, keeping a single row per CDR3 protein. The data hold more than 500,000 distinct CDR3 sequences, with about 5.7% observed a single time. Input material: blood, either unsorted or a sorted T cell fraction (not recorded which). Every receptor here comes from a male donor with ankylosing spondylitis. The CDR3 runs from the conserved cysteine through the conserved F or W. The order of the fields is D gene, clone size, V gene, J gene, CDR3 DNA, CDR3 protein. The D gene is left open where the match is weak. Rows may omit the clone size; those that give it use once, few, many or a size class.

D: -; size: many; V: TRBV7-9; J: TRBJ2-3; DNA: TGTGCCAGCGGGCGGAACACAGATACGCAGTATTTT; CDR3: CASGRNTDTQYF
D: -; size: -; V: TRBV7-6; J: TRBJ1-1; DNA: TGTGCCAGCAGCTTAAGATCAAGGGGTGGCACTGAAGCTTTCTTT; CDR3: CASSLRSRGGTEAFF
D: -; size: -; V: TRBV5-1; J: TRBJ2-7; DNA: TGCGCCAGCAGCCTGATAAAGGACATGGACGAGCAGTACTTC; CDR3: CASSLIKDMDEQYF
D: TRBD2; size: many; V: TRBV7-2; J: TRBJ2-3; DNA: TGTGCCAGCAGCTTAGCTAGCGGGAGATTCACAGATACGCAGTATTTT; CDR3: CASSLASGRFTDTQYF
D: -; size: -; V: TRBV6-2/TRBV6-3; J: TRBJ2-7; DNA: TGTGCCACCTACCGCTCGTCCGAGCAGTACTTC; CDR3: CATYRSSEQYF
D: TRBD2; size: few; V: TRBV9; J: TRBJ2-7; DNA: TGTGCCAGCAGCGTGACTAGCGGGGGGCACTCCTACGAGCAGTACTTC; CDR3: CASSVTSGGHSYEQYF
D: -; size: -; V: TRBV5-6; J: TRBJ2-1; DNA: TGTGCCAGCAGCTTGGGGCAGGCGGATGAGCAGTTCTTC; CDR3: CASSLGQADEQFF
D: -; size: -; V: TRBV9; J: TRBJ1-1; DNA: TGTGCCAGCAGCGTAGAGCCCTATATGAACACTGAAGCTTTCTTT; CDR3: CASSVEPYMNTEAFF
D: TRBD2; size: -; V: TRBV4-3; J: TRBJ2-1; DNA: TGCGCCAGCAGCCAAGAGGGGCTAGCGGGAGATTATAATGAGCAGTTCTTC; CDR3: CASSQEGLAGDYNEQFF
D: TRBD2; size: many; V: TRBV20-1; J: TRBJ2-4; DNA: TGCAGTGCCGTTCGGGGGGACATTCAGTACTTC; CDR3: CSAVRGDIQYF
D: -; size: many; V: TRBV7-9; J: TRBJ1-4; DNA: TGTGCCAGCAGCTACCCGACGGCTGCTAATGAAAAACTGTTTTTT; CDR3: CASSYPTAANEKLFF
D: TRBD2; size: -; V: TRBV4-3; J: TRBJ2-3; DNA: TGCGCCAGCAGCTACTCACTAGCGGGGGGGAATACGCAGTATTTT; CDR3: CASSYSLAGGNTQYF
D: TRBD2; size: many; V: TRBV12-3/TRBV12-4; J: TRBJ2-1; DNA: TGTGCCAGCAGTTTTGGGACTACCTACAATGAGCAGTTCTTC; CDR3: CASSFGTTYNEQFF
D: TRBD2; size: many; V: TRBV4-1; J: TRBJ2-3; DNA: TGCGCCAGCAGACAGACTAGCATCGGCCCAGATACGCAGTATTTT; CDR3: CASRQTSIGPDTQYF
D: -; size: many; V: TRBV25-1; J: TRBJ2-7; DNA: TGTGCCAGCCAGGCAGATCTGGGATCCTACGAGCAGTACTTC; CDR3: CASQADLGSYEQYF
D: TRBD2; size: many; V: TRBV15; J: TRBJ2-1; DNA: TGTGCCACCAGCAGAGAACTAGCGGGAGCCGCTGAGCAGTTCTTC; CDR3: CATSRELAGAAEQFF
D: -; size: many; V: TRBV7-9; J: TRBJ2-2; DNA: TGTGCCAGCAGCCAAATACAGGGAGTCGGGGAGCTGTTTTTT; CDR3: CASSQIQGVGELFF